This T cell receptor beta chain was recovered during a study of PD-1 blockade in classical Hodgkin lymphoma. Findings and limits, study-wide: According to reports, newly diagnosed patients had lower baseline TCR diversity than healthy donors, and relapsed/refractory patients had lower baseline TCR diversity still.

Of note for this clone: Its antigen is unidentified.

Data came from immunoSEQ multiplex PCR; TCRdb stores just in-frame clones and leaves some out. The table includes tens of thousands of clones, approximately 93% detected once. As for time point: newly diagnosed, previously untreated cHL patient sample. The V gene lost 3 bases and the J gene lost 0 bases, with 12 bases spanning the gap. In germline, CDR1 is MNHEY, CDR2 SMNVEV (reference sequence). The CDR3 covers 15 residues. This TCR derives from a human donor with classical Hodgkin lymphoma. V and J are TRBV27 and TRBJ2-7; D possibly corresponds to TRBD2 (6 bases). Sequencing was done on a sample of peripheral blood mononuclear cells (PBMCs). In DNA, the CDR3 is TGTGCCAGCAGTTTGGGGCAGGGACTCTCCTACGAGCAGTACTTC. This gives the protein CASSLGQGLSYEQYF.